Below, 2 T cell receptor beta chains from the same sample are listed, as sequenced in a study of blood T cell repertoires in COVID-19. TCRdb keeps only in-frame clones here, not all; method: immunoSEQ multiplex PCR. The sample includes 45,000 to 60,000 clones, 82% of them seen just once. Sequenced: peripheral blood. The receptors stem from a human donor with acute or convalescent COVID-19. The donor label of this sample is uncertain.

The genes are TRBV28 and TRBJ1-5; 7 bases agree with TRBD1. V shed 10 bases and J 7 bases; nucleotides not matched to a gene: 13. The length of the CDR3 is 14 residues. CDR1 and CDR2 from the germline V gene are MDHEN and SYDVKM. The CDR3 loop is CAISGTVILQPQHF. The CDR3 region has the DNA TGTGCCATCTCAGGGACAGTTATACTGCAGCCCCAGCATTTT.

The chain joins TRBV7-2 to TRBJ2-7, with 7 bases that match TRBD2. Trimming at V came to 6 bases and at J to 3 bases, leaving 8 bases not matched to a gene. CDR1 and CDR2 (germline): SGHTA, FQGNSA. The CDR3 runs to 14 residues. CDR3 in amino acids: CASRPGGSNYEQYF. The CDR3 region has the DNA TGTGCCAGCAGACCGGGCGGGAGCAACTACGAGCAGTACTTC.